Only a few counts were recorded for the clone carrying this TCR beta chain. Its antigen remains unknown. These data originate in a study of identical twins. General study findings and limits: Zero-insertion analyses were open to partial confounding by invariant MAIT and iNKT cells. Insertions were reduced in abundant cord blood beta clonotypes but not in memory repertoires.

Each CDR3 protein gets one entry after TCRdb re-called the 5' RACE reads with MiXCR. The sample lists 240,000 or so distinct CDR3 sequences, over 9.5% occurring once. Germline V lookup: CDR1 LGHNA, CDR2 YNFKEQ. CDR3 length: 16 amino acids. Trimming cost V 3 bases and J 10 bases; bases outside gene matches: 14. The chain recombines TRBV4-2 with TRBJ2-1, with TRBD2 identical over 8 bases. The sample taken for sequencing was memory T cells sorted from blood. The source is a man aged 50-59 years in good health. CDR3 residues: CASSQGGTGGRGEQFF. The CDR3 region has the DNA TGTGCCAGCAGCCAGGGTGGGACGGGGGGGCGCGGAGAGCAGTTCTTC.